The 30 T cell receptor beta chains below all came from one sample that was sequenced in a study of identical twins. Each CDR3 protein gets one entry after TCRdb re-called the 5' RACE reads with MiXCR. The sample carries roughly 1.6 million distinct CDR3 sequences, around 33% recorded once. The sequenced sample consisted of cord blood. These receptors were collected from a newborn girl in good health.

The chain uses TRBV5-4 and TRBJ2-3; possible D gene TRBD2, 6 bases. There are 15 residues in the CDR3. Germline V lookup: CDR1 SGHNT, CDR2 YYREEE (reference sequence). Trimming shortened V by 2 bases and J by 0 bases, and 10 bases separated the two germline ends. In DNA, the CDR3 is TGTGCCAGCAGCTTCCGCGGGGATAGCACAGATACGCAGTATTTT. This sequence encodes CASSFRGDSTDTQYF.

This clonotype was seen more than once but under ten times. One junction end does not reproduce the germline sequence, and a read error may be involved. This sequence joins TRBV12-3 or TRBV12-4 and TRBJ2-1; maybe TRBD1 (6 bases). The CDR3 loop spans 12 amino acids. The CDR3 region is CASSWTDNERFF. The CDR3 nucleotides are TGTGCCAGCAGCTGGACAGACAATGAGCGGTTCTTC.

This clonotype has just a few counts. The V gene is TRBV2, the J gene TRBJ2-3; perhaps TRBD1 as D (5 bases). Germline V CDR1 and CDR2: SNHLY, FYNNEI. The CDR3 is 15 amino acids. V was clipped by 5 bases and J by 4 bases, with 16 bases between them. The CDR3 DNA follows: TGTGCCAGCAGTCGACAGAGCCGTCGGGCAGATACGCAGTATTTT. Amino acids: CASSRQSRRADTQYF.

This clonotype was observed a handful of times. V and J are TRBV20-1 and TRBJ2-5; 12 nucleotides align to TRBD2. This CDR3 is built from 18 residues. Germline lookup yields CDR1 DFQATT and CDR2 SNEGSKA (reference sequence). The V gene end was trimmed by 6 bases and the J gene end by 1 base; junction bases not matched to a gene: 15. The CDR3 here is CSARVMPSGRELQETQYF. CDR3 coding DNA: TGCAGTGCAAGGGTAATGCCTAGCGGGAGGGAACTCCAAGAGACCCAGTACTTC.

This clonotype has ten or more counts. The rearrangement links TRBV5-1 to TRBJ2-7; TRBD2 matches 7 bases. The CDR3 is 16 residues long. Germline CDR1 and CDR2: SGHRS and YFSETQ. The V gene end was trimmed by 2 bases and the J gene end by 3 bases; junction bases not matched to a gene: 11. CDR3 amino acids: CASSFSAASGVYEQYF. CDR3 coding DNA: TGCGCCAGCAGCTTTTCCGCTGCTAGCGGAGTCTACGAGCAGTACTTC.

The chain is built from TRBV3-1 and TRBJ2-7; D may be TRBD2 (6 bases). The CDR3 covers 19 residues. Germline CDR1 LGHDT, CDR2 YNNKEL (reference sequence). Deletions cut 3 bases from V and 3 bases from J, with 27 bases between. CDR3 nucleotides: TGTGCCAGCAGCCAGGGCTGGATTCAAGCGGGTCATAGGAGCTACGAGCAGTACTTC. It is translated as CASSQGWIQAGHRSYEQYF.

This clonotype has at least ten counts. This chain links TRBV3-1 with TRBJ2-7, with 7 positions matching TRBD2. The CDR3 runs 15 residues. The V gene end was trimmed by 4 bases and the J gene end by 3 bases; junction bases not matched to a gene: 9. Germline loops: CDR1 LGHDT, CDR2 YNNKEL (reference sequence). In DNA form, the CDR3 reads TGTGCCAGCAGCCGGTCTAGCGGTGGAGTCTACGAGCAGTACTTC. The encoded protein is CASSRSSGGVYEQYF.

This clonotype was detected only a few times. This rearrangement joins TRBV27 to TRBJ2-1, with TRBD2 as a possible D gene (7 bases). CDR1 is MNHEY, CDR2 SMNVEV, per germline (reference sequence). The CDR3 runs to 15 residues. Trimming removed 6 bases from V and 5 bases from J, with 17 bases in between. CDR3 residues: CASSTWGGANNEQFF. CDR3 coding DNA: TGTGCCAGCAGCACTTGGGGGGGCGCCAACAATGAGCAGTTCTTC.

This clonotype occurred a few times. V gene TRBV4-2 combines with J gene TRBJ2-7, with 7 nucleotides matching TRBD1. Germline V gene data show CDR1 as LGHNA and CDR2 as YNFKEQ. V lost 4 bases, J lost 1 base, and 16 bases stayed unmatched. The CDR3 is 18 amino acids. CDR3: CASSREGQVHHLSYEQYF. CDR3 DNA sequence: TGTGCCAGCAGCCGAGAAGGACAGGTTCACCACCTTTCCTACGAGCAGTACTTC.

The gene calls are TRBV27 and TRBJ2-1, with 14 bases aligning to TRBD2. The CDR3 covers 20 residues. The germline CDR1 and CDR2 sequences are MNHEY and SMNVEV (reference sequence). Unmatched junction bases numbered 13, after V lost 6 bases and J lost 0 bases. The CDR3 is CASSSRRLAGGSSSYNEQFF. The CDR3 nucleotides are TGTGCCAGCAGCTCTCGACGACTAGCGGGGGGGTCAAGCTCCTACAATGAGCAGTTCTTC.

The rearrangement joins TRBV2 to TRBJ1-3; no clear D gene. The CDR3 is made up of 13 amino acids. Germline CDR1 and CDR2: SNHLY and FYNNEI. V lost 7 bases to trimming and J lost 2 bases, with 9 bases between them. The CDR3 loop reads CASTGEPGNTIYF. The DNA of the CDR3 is TGTGCCAGCACGGGTGAACCTGGAAACACCATATATTTT.

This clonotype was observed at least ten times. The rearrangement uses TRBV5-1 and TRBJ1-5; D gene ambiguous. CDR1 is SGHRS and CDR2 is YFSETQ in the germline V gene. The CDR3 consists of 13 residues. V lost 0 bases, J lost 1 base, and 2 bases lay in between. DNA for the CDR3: TGCGCCAGCAGCTTGGACAGCAATCAGCCCCAGCATTTT. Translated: CASSLDSNQPQHF.

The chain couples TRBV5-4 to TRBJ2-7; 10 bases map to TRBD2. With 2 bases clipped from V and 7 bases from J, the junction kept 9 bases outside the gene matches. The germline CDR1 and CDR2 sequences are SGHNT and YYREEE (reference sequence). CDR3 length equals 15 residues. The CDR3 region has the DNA TGTGCCAGCAGCTTCGAGGCTAGCGGGAGTTGGGAGCAGTACTTC. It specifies CASSFEASGSWEQYF.

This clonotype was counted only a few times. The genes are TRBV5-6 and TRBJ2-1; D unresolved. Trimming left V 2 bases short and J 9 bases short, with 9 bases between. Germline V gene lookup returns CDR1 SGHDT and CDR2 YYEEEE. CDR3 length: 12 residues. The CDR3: CASSFRSGEQFF. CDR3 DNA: TGTGCCAGCAGCTTTCGGAGTGGTGAGCAGTTCTTC.

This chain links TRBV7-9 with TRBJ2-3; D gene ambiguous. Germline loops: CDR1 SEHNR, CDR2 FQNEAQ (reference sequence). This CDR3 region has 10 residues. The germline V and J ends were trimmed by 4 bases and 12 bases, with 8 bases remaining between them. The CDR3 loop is CASSSELQYF. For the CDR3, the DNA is TGTGCCAGCAGCTCCGAGCTTCAGTATTTT.

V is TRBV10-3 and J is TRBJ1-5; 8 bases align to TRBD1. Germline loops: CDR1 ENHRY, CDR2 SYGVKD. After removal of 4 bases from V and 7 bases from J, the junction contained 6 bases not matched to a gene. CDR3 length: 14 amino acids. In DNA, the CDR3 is TGTGCCATCAGTGGGCAGGGGGCCGAACAGCCCCAGCATTTT. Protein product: CAISGQGAEQPQHF.

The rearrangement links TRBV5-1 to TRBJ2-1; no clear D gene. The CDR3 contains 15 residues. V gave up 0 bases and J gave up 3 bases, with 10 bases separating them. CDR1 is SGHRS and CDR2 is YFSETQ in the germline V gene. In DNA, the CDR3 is TGCGCCAGCAGCTTGGCCGACCTTTACTACAATGAGCAGTTCTTC. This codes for CASSLADLYYNEQFF.

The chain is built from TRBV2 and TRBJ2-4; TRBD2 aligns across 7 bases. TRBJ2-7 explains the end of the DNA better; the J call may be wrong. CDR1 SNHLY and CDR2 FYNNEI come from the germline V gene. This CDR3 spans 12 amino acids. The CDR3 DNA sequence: TGTGCCAGCAGGCGGGAGCCGAACGAGCAGTACTTC. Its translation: CASRREPNEQYF.

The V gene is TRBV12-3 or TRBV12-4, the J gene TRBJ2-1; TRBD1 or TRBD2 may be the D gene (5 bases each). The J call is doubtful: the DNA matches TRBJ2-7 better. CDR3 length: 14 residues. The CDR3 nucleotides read TGTGCCAGCAGCCCGGGACGGTCCAACTACGAGCAGTACTTC. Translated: CASSPGRSNYEQYF.

Written as DNA, the CDR3 is TGTGCCAGCAGCCCTGGACAGGCTCGCACAGATACGCAGTATTTT. Translation gives CASSPGQARTDTQYF. The V gene is TRBV7-9, the J gene TRBJ2-3, with 7 positions matching TRBD1. The V segment lost 5 bases and the J segment 1 base; nucleotides outside the gene matches: 6. In germline, CDR1 is SEHNR, CDR2 FQNEAQ (reference sequence). This CDR3 has 15 residues.

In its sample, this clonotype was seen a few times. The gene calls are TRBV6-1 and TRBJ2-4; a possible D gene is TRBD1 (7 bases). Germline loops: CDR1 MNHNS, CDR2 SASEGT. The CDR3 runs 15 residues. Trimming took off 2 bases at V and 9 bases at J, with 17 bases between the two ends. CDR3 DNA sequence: TGTGCCAGCAGTGAACGCCGACAGGGAGGTGGCATTCAGTACTTC. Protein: CASSERRQGGGIQYF.

CDR3 DNA: TGTGCCAGCAGCTTAGGGACTAGCGGGGGGACCCTACGCGAGCAGTACTTC. It is translated as CASSLGTSGGTLREQYF. The chain is built from TRBV11-2 and TRBJ2-7; TRBD2 agrees at 14 bases. V shed 1 base, J shed 6 bases, and the junction held 8 bases outside the gene matches. The length of the CDR3 is 17 residues. CDR1 and CDR2 from the germline V gene are SGHAT and FQNNGV.

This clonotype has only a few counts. The CDR3 DNA is TGTGCCAGTCTAAAGTCGTTCGGGAGTTATGGCTACACCTTC. It yields the protein CASLKSFGSYGYTF. This chain links TRBV6-1 with TRBJ1-2; D call uncertain. The germline V and J ends were trimmed by 9 bases and 5 bases, with 19 bases remaining between them. The CDR3 sequence is 14 residues long. Germline V CDR1 and CDR2: MNHNS, SASEGT.

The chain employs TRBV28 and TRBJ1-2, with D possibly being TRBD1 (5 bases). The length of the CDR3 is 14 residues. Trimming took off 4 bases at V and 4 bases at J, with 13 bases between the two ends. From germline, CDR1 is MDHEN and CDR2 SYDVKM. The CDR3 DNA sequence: TGTGCCAGCAGTTACGGACATCCTGGCTATGGCTACACCTTC. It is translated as CASSYGHPGYGYTF.

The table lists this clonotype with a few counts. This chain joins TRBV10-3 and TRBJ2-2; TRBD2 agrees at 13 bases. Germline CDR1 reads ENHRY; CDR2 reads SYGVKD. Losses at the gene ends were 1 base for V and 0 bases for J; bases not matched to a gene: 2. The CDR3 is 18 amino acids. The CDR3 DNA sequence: TGTGCCATCAGTGAGTGGGGACTAGCGGGACCGAACACCGGGGAGCTGTTTTTT. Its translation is CAISEWGLAGPNTGELFF.

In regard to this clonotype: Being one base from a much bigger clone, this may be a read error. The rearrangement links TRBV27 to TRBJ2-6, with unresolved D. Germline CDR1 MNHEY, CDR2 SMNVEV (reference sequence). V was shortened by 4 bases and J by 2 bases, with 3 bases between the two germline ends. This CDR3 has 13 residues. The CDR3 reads CASSYTGANVLTF. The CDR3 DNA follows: TGTGCCAGCAGTTACACTGGGGCCAACGTCCTGACTTTC.

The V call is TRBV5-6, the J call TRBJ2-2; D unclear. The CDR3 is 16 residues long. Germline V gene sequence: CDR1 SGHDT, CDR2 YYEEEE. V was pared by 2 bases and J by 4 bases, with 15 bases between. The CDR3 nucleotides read TGTGCCAGCAGCTTCTCAGACACGTTGGGCACCGGGGAGCTGTTTTTT. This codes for CASSFSDTLGTGELFF.

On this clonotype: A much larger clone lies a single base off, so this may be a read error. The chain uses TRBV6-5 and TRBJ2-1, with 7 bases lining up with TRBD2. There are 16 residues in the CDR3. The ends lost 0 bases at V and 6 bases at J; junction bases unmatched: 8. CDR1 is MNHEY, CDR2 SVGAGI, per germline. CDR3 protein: CASSYSSLARPNEQFF. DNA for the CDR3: TGTGCCAGCAGTTACTCGTCACTAGCGAGACCCAATGAGCAGTTCTTC.

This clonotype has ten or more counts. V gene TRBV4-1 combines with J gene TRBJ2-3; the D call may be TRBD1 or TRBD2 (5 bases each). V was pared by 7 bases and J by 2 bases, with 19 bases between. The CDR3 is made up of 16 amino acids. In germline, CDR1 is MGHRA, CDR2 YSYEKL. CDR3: CASTSMPGTNTDTQYF. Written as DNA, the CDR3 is TGCGCCAGCACCTCAATGCCCGGGACGAACACAGATACGCAGTATTTT.

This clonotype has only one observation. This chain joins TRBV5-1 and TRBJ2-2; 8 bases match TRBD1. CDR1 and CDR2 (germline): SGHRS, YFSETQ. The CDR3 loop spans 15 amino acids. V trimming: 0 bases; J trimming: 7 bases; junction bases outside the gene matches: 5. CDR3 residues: CASSLDRGERGELFF. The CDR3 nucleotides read TGCGCCAGCAGCTTGGACAGGGGGGAGCGCGGGGAGCTGTTTTTT. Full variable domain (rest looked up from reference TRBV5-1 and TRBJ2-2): KAGVTQTPRYLIKTRGQQVTLSCSPISGHRSVSWYQQTPGQGLQFLFEYFSETQRNKGNFPGRFSGRQFSNSRSEMNVSTLELGDSALYLCASSLDRGERGELFFGEGSRLTVL.